This passage covers 2 T cell receptor beta chains from one sample sequenced in a study of T cell repertoires in cytomegalovirus infection. TCRdb re-called the reads through MiXCR, storing one row per CDR3 protein. The sample gives hundreds of thousands of distinct CDR3 sequences, 33% of which show up once; 18% is in the top ten. No antigen has been assigned to these receptors. This specimen was cultured PBMCs, taken from culture after CMV antigen stimulation. The receptors stem from a human donor in good health (CMV status not recorded). Some clones in this sample may be carry-over from other donors' samples.

The rearrangement joins TRBV7-6 to TRBJ2-7; D unclear. The germline CDR1 and CDR2 sequences are SGHVS and FNYEAQ. V was trimmed by 1 base and J by 3 bases, leaving 13 bases between them. The CDR3 spans 15 residues. The CDR3 protein is CASSLGHFGDYEQYF. DNA for the CDR3: TGTGCCAGCAGCTTAGGTCATTTCGGTGACTACGAGCAGTACTTC.

A few counts support this clonotype. CDR3 amino acids: CASSLADGGPKYF. The CDR3 DNA sequence: TGTGCCAGCAGCTTGGCAGACGGGGGGCCCAAGTATTTT. The gene calls are TRBV5-6 and TRBJ2-3, with D perhaps matching TRBD2 (7 bases). The CDR3 is made up of 13 amino acids. V was pared by 0 bases and J by 13 bases, with 15 bases between. CDR1 is SGHDT and CDR2 is YYEEEE in the germline V gene.